The next 30 T cell receptor beta chains were all read from a single sample in a study of high-grade serous ovarian cancer treatment subgroups listed by TCRdb under 2021. Library preparation was by the immunoSEQ multiplex PCR assay. TCRdb mirrors the immuneACCESS table, restricted to in-frame sequences. Some clones are absent from its copies; in checked studies, under half trace to an unresolved V gene, and the reason for the others is unknown. The sample table shows about 5,700 clones, and around 79% are seen once. The ten top clones hold 6% to 7.5% of the sample. The tumor samples were collected prior to definitive surgery or chemotherapy. Sequences were obtained from tumor tissue. The receptor source for this set is a human donor with high-grade serous ovarian cancer.

The CDR3 bases are TGTGCCAGCTGGCTCGGAGCAGGCGCTGAAGCTTTCTTT. Translation gives CASWLGAGAEAFF. The chain employs TRBV6-6 and TRBJ1-1, with D unresolved. The V gene lost 8 bases and the J gene lost 6 bases, with 16 bases spanning the gap. CDR1 is MNHNY, CDR2 SVGAGI, per germline (reference sequence). The CDR3 has 13 residues.

The chain is built from TRBV4-3 and TRBJ1-5; no definite D call. Per the germline V gene, CDR1 is LGHNA and CDR2 is YSLEER. This CDR3 is 15 amino acids long. The ends were cut back, 0 bases at V and 2 bases at J, with 8 bases in the middle. CDR3 region: CASSQDPLGNQPQHF. The CDR3 region has the DNA TGCGCCAGCAGCCAAGATCCTCTGGGCAATCAGCCCCAGCATTTT.

This clone was seen a handful of times. The chain employs TRBV5-8 and TRBJ1-1; 8 nucleotides align to TRBD1. CDR3 length: 14 residues. V was pared by 6 bases and J by 3 bases, with 7 bases of the junction left unmatched. Germline V gene data show CDR1 as SGHTS and CDR2 as YDEGEE. CDR3 amino acids: CASKQDRGYTEAFF. CDR3 DNA: TGTGCCAGCAAGCAAGACAGGGGCTACACTGAAGCTTTCTTT.

This clone has a single count. The chain employs TRBV19 and TRBJ2-2; TRBD1 matches 11 bases. This CDR3 has 15 amino acids. The V segment lost 5 bases and the J segment 6 bases; nucleotides outside the gene matches: 5. Germline values: CDR1 LNHDA, CDR2 SQIVND (reference sequence). The CDR3 bases are TGTGCCAGTAGTCTTGGGACAGGGGGGCCCGGGGAGCTGTTTTTT. As protein: CASSLGTGGPGELFF. Variable domain in full (rest from reference TRBV19 and TRBJ2-2): DGGITQSPKYLFRKEGQNVTLSCEQNLNHDAMYWYRQDPGQGLRLIYYSQIVNDFQKGDIAEGYSVSREKKESFPLTVTSAQKNPTAFYLCASSLGTGGPGELFFGEGSRLTVL.

The chain combines TRBV19 with TRBJ2-3; D call uncertain. The length of the CDR3 is 11 residues. In germline, CDR1 is LNHDA, CDR2 SQIVND (reference sequence). Trimming removed 6 bases at V and 6 bases at J, with 7 bases between. CDR3 DNA: TGTGCCAGTAGCTATGGGGATACGCAGTATTTT. Translated, it gives CASSYGDTQYF.

There are a few counts of this clone. V gene TRBV11-3 combines with J gene TRBJ1-4; perhaps TRBD1 as D (5 bases). Germline-derived CDR1 and CDR2 are SGHNT and YENEEA. The CDR3 has 12 residues. V lost 7 bases to trimming and J lost 12 bases, with 15 bases between them. The CDR3 region has the DNA TGTGCCAGCAAGGGGATTAAAGAGGAACTGTTTTTT. The encoded protein is CASKGIKEELFF.

Concerning this clone: This CDR3 is also generated by other DNA sequences in the sample. The chain is built from TRBV18 and TRBJ1-1; TRBD1 matches at 7 bases. The trim removed 6 bases at V and 6 bases at J, leaving 4 bases unmatched. The CDR3 extends over 12 amino acids. Germline CDR1 reads KGHSH; CDR2 reads LQKENI. DNA of the CDR3: TGTGCCAGCTCCCTCGGGACAGCTGAAGCTTTCTTT. This translates into CASSLGTAEAFF.

The chain recombines TRBV30 with TRBJ2-3; D possibly corresponds to TRBD1 (6 bases). Germline V gene sequence: CDR1 GTSNPN, CDR2 SVGIG (reference sequence). The CDR3 is made up of 15 amino acids. V lost 5 bases and J lost 4, with 19 bases in between. CDR3 sequence (DNA): TGTGCCTGGGGAAAAGGACAAGGGGGACCAGATACGCAGTATTTT. It is translated as CAWGKGQGGPDTQYF.

CDR3 nucleotide sequence: TGTGCCAGCAGCTTGGCGGGGGGGCGGTACAATGAGCAGTTCTTC. Its translation: CASSLAGGRYNEQFF. J is TRBJ2-1 and V is TRBV5-4; 8 bases fit TRBD2. This CDR3 spans 15 amino acids. With V trimmed by 0 bases and J by 4 bases, 3 bases remained unmatched. Germline V gene lookup returns CDR1 SGHNT and CDR2 YYREEE (reference sequence).

The chain couples TRBV7-8 to TRBJ2-6; no firm D call. V gave up 2 bases and J gave up 0 bases, with 5 bases separating them. This CDR3 is 15 amino acids long. CDR1 and CDR2 from the germline V gene are SGHVS and FQNEAQ. Here the CDR3 DNA reads TGTGCCAGCAGCTTAAGAGACTCTGGGGCCAACGTCCTGACTTTC. Translated, it gives CASSLRDSGANVLTF.

The CDR3 region is CASSVRTAQPQHF. Here the CDR3 DNA reads TGTGCCAGTAGTGTACGGACAGCCCAGCCCCAGCATTTT. The chain couples TRBV19 to TRBJ1-5; maybe TRBD1 (6 bases). Trimming removed 5 bases at V and 7 bases at J, with 12 bases between. The CDR3 covers 13 residues. Germline lookup yields CDR1 LNHDA and CDR2 SQIVND (reference sequence).

This chain connects TRBV18 to TRBJ2-3; D is possibly TRBD1 or TRBD2 (7 bases each). V was trimmed by 8 bases and J by 3 bases, leaving 12 bases between them. CDR3 size: 13 residues. Looked up from germline, CDR1 is KGHSH and CDR2 is LQKENI. As DNA, the CDR3 is TGTGCCAGCGGCAGGGGGGGAACAGATACGCAGTATTTT. Its translation: CASGRGGTDTQYF.

J is TRBJ1-1 and V is TRBV5-6, with TRBD1 as a possible D gene (5 bases). The germline V gene encodes CDR1 SGHDT and CDR2 YYEEEE. V lost 2 bases and J 6 bases, leaving 14 bases between the germline ends. The CDR3 has 14 residues. The DNA for the CDR3 is TGTGCCAGCAGCTTCCGGGGGGGGTCATCTGAAGCTTTCTTT. Its translation: CASSFRGGSSEAFF. Full variable domain (remainder filled in from reference TRBV5-6 and TRBJ1-1): DAGVTQSPTHLIKTRGQQVTLRCSPKSGHDTVSWYQQALGQGPQFIFQYYEEEERQRGNFPDRFSGHQFPNYSSELNVNALLLGDSALYLCASSFRGGSSEAFFGQGTRLTVV.

The chain employs TRBV7-9 and TRBJ2-1; D remains unclear. Germline values: CDR1 SEHNR, CDR2 FQNEAQ (reference sequence). V was trimmed by 2 bases and J by 4 bases, leaving 9 bases between them. The CDR3 totals 14 residues. The CDR3 nucleotides read TGTGCCAGCAGCTTAACGTCCAGTTACAATGAGCAGTTCTTC. Protein: CASSLTSSYNEQFF. Looking up the rest from reference TRBV7-9 and TRBJ2-1 gives the full variable domain: DTGVSQNPRHKITKRGQNVTFRCDPISEHNRLYWYRQTLGQGPEFLTYFQNEAQLEKSRLLSDRFSAERPKGSFSTLEIQRTEQGDSAMYLCASSLTSSYNEQFFGPGTRLTVL.

The V gene is TRBV6-1, the J gene TRBJ2-2; D is unclear. Trimming stripped 7 bases from V and 1 base from J, with 10 bases between. Germline CDR1 and CDR2: MNHNS and SASEGT. The CDR3 is made up of 14 amino acids. CDR3 in DNA: TGTGCCAGCATAGAGAACAGGAACACCGGGGAGCTGTTTTTT. Amino acids: CASIENRNTGELFF.

The rearrangement joins TRBV9 to TRBJ2-2; D is tentatively TRBD1 or TRBD2 (5 bases each). Trimming took 6 bases from V and 4 from J, leaving 13 bases between them. CDR3 length equals 14 residues. Germline CDR1 reads SGDLS; CDR2 reads YYNGEE. CDR3 nucleotide sequence: TGTGCCAGCATGAGGGGTGAAGGCACCGGGGAGCTGTTTTTT. It codes for CASMRGEGTGELFF.

The chain links TRBV27 to TRBJ1-4; maybe TRBD1 (6 bases). V dropped 3 bases and J dropped 5 bases, with 16 bases sitting between them. The CDR3 runs 16 residues. Germline V gives CDR1 MNHEY, CDR2 SMNVEV (reference sequence). DNA for the CDR3: TGTGCCAGCAGTTTGGTGAGGGGGGACCACAATGAAAAACTGTTTTTT. It specifies CASSLVRGDHNEKLFF.

V and J are TRBV2 and TRBJ1-4; D is uncertain. V lost 5 bases and J 8 bases, leaving 12 bases between the germline ends. The V gene's germline CDR1 is SNHLY and CDR2 FYNNEI. This CDR3 has 13 amino acids. The CDR3 loop reads CASSSGSREKLFF. The CDR3 DNA sequence: TGTGCCAGCAGTTCCGGGAGTAGAGAAAAACTGTTTTTT.

This clone was recorded only once. Here the CDR3 reads CASSAGQGTEKLFF. CDR3 bases: TGTGCCAGCAGTGCTGGACAGGGAACTGAAAAACTGTTTTTT. This rearrangement joins TRBV2 to TRBJ1-4; 8 bases fit TRBD1. Looked up from germline, CDR1 is SNHLY and CDR2 is FYNNEI. Unmatched junction bases numbered 5, after V lost 4 bases and J lost 7 bases. There are 14 residues in the CDR3.

The chain uses TRBV10-2 and TRBJ2-3, with D perhaps matching TRBD2 (6 bases). The CDR3 covers 15 residues. Trimming removed 5 bases at V and 4 bases at J, with 16 bases between. CDR1 and CDR2 (germline): WSHSY, SAAADI. As DNA, the CDR3 is TGCGCCAGCAGTCCCGGGAAGCGGAGGGCAGATACGCAGTATTTT. It specifies CASSPGKRRADTQYF.

The chain employs TRBV7-6 and TRBJ2-3; perhaps TRBD2 as D (5 bases). CDR3 size: 13 residues. Trimming pared 0 bases from V and 10 bases from J, leaving 11 bases between. Germline V gene sequence: CDR1 SGHVS, CDR2 FNYEAQ. The CDR3 DNA follows: TGTGCCAGCAGCTTAGCGGGGTCTAGCCCGCAGTATTTT. It yields the protein CASSLAGSSPQYF.

This chain connects TRBV28 to TRBJ2-2; D may be TRBD1 (5 bases). This CDR3 is 15 amino acids long. Trimming removed 5 bases from V and 4 bases from J, with 14 bases in between. The germline CDR1 and CDR2 sequences are MDHEN and SYDVKM. CDR3 nucleotide sequence: TGTGCCAGCAGTCAGATAACGGACACCACCGGGGAGCTGTTTTTT. Translated: CASSQITDTTGELFF.

In this sample, this clone turned up a few times. The chain links TRBV5-8 to TRBJ2-2, with a possible D match to TRBD1 (6 bases). This CDR3 contains 18 residues. The germline V gene has CDR1 SGHTS and CDR2 YDEGEE. V dropped 1 base and J dropped 0 bases, with 16 bases sitting between them. The CDR3 sequence is CASSLTGKRMPNTGELFF. For the CDR3, the DNA is TGTGCCAGCAGCTTGACAGGGAAAAGAATGCCGAACACCGGGGAGCTGTTTTTT.

The chain employs TRBV4-3 and TRBJ2-7; 7 nucleotides line up with TRBD1. Trimming at V came to 0 bases and at J to 3 bases, leaving 11 bases not matched to a gene. Germline CDR1 is LGHNA and CDR2 is YSLEER. CDR3 length equals 17 residues. The DNA for the CDR3 is TGCGCCAGCAGCCAAGATCTGAGAGGGGGCTCTATCTACGAGCAGTACTTC. Protein sequence: CASSQDLRGGSIYEQYF.

The J gene is TRBJ2-2, the V gene TRBV5-8, with a tentative D call TRBD1 (5 bases). V lost 0 bases to trimming and J lost 4 bases, with 10 bases between them. The CDR3 consists of 15 residues. The V gene's germline CDR1 is SGHTS and CDR2 YDEGEE. The CDR3 here is CASSLAEDITGELFF. The CDR3 DNA is TGTGCCAGCAGCTTGGCCGAGGACATCACCGGGGAGCTGTTTTTT.

The J gene is TRBJ2-7, the V gene TRBV28; D is perhaps TRBD1 or TRBD2 (5 bases each). CDR1 and CDR2 from the germline V gene are MDHEN and SYDVKM. The length of the CDR3 is 14 residues. V was pared by 5 bases and J by 6 bases, with 17 bases between. The CDR3 loop is CASSGTALGGEQYF. CDR3 bases: TGTGCCAGCAGTGGGACGGCCCTCGGCGGCGAGCAGTACTTC.

J is TRBJ2-7 and V is TRBV5-6; a possible D gene is TRBD1 (6 bases). Trimming took off 2 bases at V and 6 bases at J, with 15 bases between the two ends. CDR3 length: 14 amino acids. Per germline, CDR1 SGHDT and CDR2 YYEEEE. CDR3 bases: TGTGCCAGCAGCTTTCGACAGGTCCTTGTCGAGCAGTACTTC. Its translation is CASSFRQVLVEQYF.

The table lists this clone with a count of one. The V call is TRBV7-8, the J call TRBJ1-6; D is ambiguous. The CDR3 totals 14 residues. Germline CDR1 is SGHVS and CDR2 is FQNEAQ. The germline V and J ends were trimmed by 1 base and 8 bases, with 9 bases remaining between them. The CDR3 loop reads CASSLDPRDSPLHF. The CDR3 bases are TGTGCCAGCAGCTTAGATCCACGGGATTCACCCCTCCACTTT. Combining the CDR3 with reference TRBV7-8 and TRBJ1-6 gives the whole variable domain GAGVSQSPRYKVAKRGQDVALRCDPISGHVSLFWYQQALGQGPEFLTYFQNEAQLDKSGLPSDRFFAERPEGSVSTLKIQRTQQEDSAVYLCASSLDPRDSPLHFGNGTRLTVT.

This clone was observed a single time. The J gene is TRBJ1-2, the V gene TRBV19; D remains ambiguous. V lost 7 bases to trimming and J lost 4 bases, with 10 bases between them. Germline-derived CDR1 and CDR2 are LNHDA and SQIVND (reference sequence). This CDR3 spans 12 amino acids. CDR3 in amino acids: CASTSGSYGYTF. For the CDR3, the DNA is TGTGCCAGTACCTCGGGGAGCTATGGCTACACCTTC.

The chain employs TRBV6-1 and TRBJ1-1, with D perhaps TRBD1 (5 bases). The CDR3 totals 14 residues. CDR1 is MNHNS and CDR2 is SASEGT in the germline V gene. V was trimmed by 3 bases and J by 5 bases, leaving 13 bases between them. CDR3 in DNA: TGTGCCAGCAGTGAGAGGGGAAAAAGGACTGAAGCTTTCTTT. This codes for CASSERGKRTEAFF.